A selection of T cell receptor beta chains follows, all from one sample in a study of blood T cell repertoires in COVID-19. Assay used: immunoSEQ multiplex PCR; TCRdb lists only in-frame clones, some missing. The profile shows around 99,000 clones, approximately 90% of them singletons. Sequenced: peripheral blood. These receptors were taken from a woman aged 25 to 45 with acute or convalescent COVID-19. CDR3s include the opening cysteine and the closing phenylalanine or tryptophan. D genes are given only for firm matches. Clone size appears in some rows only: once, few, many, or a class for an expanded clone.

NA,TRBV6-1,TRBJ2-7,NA,CASSEAVAASTNHYEQYF,TGTGCCAGCAGTGAAGCGGTCGCAGCCTCAACTAATCACTACGAGCAGTACTTC
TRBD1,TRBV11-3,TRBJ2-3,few,CASSSGQGTDTQYF,TGTGCCAGCAGCTCGGGACAGGGGACAGATACGCAGTATTTT
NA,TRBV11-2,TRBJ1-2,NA,CASSLGLKGRGDYGYTF,TGTGCCAGCAGCTTAGGCCTTAAGGGCCGGGGGGACTATGGCTACACCTTC
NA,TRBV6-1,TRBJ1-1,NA,CASSDVSGIPNTEAFF,TGTGCCAGCAGTGATGTTTCGGGGATTCCAAACACTGAAGCTTTCTTT
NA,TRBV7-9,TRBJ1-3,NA,CASSLMLGHPGNTIYF,TGTGCCAGCAGCTTAATGCTGGGACACCCAGGAAACACCATATATTTT
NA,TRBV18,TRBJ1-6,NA,CASSPLQGPNSPLHF,TGTGCCAGCTCACCCCTACAGGGACCTAATTCACCCCTCCACTTT
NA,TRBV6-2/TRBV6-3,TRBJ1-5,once,CASSYGGLVLPQHF,TGTGCCAGCAGTTACGGGGGCCTGGTGTTGCCCCAGCATTTT
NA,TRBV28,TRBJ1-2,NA,CASSFAYGYTF,TGTGCCAGCAGTTTCGCCTACGGCTACACCTTC
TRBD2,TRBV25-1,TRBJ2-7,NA,CASQRGGEQYF,TGTGCCTCCCAACGGGGGGGCGAGCAGTACTTC
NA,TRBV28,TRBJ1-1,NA,CASSVPGVGVNTEAFF,TGTGCCAGCAGCGTTCCAGGGGTGGGGGTGAACACTGAAGCTTTCTTT
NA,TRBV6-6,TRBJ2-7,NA,CASSYSVELYEQYF,TGTGCCAGCAGTTACTCGGTAGAGCTCTACGAGCAGTACTTC
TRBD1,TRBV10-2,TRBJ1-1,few,CASSAQGAGAFF,TGCGCCAGCAGTGCACAGGGGGCCGGTGCTTTCTTT
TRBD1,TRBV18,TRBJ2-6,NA,CASSPGTGVVGANVLTF,TGTGCCAGCTCACCCGGGACAGGGGTTGTGGGGGCCAACGTCCTGACTTTC
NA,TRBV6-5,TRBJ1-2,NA,CASSYEGMNGYTF,TGTGCCAGCAGTTACGAGGGAATGAATGGCTACACCTTC
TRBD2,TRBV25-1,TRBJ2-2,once,CASSEYFRAGDTGELFF,TGTGCCAGCAGTGAATATTTCCGAGCGGGAGACACCGGGGAGCTGTTTTTT
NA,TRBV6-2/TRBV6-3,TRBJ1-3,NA,CASSYGVGLGNTIYF,TGTGCCAGCAGTTACGGAGTAGGTCTTGGAAACACCATATATTTT
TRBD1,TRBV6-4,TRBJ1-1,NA,CASSALAGGTEAFF,TGTGCCAGCAGTGCCCTCGCAGGGGGCACTGAAGCTTTCTTT
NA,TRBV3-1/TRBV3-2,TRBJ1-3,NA,CASGSISGNTIYF,TGTGCCAGCGGCAGTATATCTGGAAACACCATATATTTT
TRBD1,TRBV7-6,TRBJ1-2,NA,CASSSTGASNYGYTF,TGTGCCAGCAGCTCGACAGGGGCTTCGAACTATGGCTACACCTTC
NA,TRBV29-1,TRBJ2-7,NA,CSVERGGGEQYF,TGCAGCGTTGAAAGGGGGGGCGGAGAGCAGTACTTC
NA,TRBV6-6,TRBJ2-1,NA,CASSYSRVYNEQFF,TGTGCCAGCAGTTACTCTAGAGTTTACAATGAGCAGTTCTTC
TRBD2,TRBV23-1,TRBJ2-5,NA,CASSSPGGQETQYF,TGCGCCAGCAGTTCCCCGGGGGGCCAAGAGACCCAGTACTTC
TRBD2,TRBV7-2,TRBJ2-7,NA,CASSRERGRYEQYF,TGTGCCAGCAGCAGAGAGCGGGGCCGCTACGAGCAGTACTTC
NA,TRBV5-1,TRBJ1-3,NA,CASSSRYGSGNTIYF,TGCGCCAGCAGCTCGAGATACGGCTCTGGAAACACCATATATTTT
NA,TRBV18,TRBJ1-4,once,CASSPRRDEKLFF,TGTGCCAGCTCACCCCGGCGGGACGAAAAACTGTTTTTT
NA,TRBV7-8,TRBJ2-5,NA,CASSLGSRETQYF,TGTGCCAGCAGCTTAGGTAGCCGGGAGACCCAGTACTTC
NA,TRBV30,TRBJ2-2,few,CAWSVKWASGELFF,TGTGCCTGGAGTGTCAAGTGGGCCTCCGGGGAGCTGTTTTTT
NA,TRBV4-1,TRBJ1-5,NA,CASSQVLTRGRNQPQHF,TGCGCCAGCAGCCAAGTTCTTACGCGGGGCAGAAATCAGCCCCAGCATTTT
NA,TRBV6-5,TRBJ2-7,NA,CASRSPGGAEQYF,TGTGCCAGCAGATCACCTGGGGGGGCCGAGCAGTACTTC
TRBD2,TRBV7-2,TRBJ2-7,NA,CASSWGTSGGAIWSPEQYF,TGTGCCAGCAGCTGGGGGACTAGCGGGGGGGCCATCTGGTCACCCGAGCAGTACTTC
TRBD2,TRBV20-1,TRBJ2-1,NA,CSASASGRVPYNEQFF,TGCAGTGCTAGTGCAAGCGGGAGGGTCCCTTACAATGAGCAGTTCTTC
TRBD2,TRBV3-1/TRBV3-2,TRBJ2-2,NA,CASSPRGLVSGGARTGELFF,TGTGCCAGCAGCCCTCGCGGTCTCGTTAGCGGGGGGGCAAGGACCGGGGAGCTGTTTTTT
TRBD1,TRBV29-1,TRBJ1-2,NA,CSVEVSSTGGGYGYTF,TGCAGCGTTGAAGTGAGTTCAACAGGGGGCGGGTATGGCTACACCTTC
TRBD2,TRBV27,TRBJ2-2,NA,CASRLAGGPVVDTGELFF,TGTGCCAGCAGATTAGCGGGGGGGCCTGTAGTCGACACCGGGGAGCTGTTTTTT
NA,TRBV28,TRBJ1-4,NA,CASSSTYNEKLFF,TGTGCCAGCAGTTCAACCTATAATGAAAAACTGTTTTTT
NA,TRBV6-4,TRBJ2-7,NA,CASSEQAGPSYEQYF,TGTGCCAGCAGTGAACAGGCAGGGCCCTCCTACGAGCAGTACTTC
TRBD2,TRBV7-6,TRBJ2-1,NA,CASSKGLAGHSNEQFF,TGTGCCAGCAGCAAGGGACTAGCGGGCCACTCGAATGAGCAGTTCTTC
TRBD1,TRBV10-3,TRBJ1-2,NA,CAISGGRGLNYGYTF,TGTGCCATCAGTGGGGGCAGGGGGCTTAACTATGGCTACACCTTC
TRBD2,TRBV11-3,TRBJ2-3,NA,CASSSGWRGGPPPSTDTQYF,TGTGCCAGCAGCTCCGGCTGGCGGGGGGGCCCCCCGCCTAGCACAGATACGCAGTATTTT
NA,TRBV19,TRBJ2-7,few,CASSIVSKGGRYEQYF,TGTGCCAGTAGTATCGTGTCAAAGGGAGGTCGGTACGAGCAGTACTTC
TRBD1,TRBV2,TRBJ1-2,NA,CAGGLGQASLGYGYTF,TGTGCCGGGGGTCTGGGACAGGCCTCCCTCGGCTATGGCTACACCTTC
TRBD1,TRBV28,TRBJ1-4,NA,CASSADYRGVSINEKLFF,TGTGCCAGCAGCGCCGATTACAGGGGGGTTTCAATTAATGAAAAACTGTTTTTT
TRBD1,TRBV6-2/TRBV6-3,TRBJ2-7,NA,CASSRQGDEQYF,TGTGCCAGCAGCAGACAGGGAGACGAGCAGTACTTC
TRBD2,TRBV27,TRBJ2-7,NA,CASSSPGTSDHEQYF,TGTGCCAGCAGTTCACCGGGGACTAGCGACCACGAGCAGTACTTC
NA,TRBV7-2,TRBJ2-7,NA,CASSLAHSLPSYEQYF,TGTGCCAGCAGCTTAGCCCACAGCCTACCTTCCTACGAGCAGTACTTC
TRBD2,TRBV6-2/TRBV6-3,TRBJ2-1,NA,CASSSAGGPSDEQFF,TGTGCCAGCAGTTCAGCGGGAGGGCCTAGCGATGAGCAGTTCTTC
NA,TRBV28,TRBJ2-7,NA,CASSNPGVLSYEQYF,TGTGCCAGCAGTAATCCAGGGGTGCTTTCCTACGAGCAGTACTTC
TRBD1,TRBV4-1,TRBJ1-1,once,CASSQETGDYTEAFF,TGCGCCAGCAGCCAAGAAACAGGGGACTACACTGAAGCTTTCTTT
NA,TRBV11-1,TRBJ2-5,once,CASSLVARQYQETQYF,TGTGCCAGCAGCTTAGTGGCACGTCAGTACCAAGAGACCCAGTACTTC
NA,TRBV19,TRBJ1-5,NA,CASSIGGHPNQPQHF,TGTGCCAGTAGTATAGGTGGGCATCCCAATCAGCCCCAGCATTTT
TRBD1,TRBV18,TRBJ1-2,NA,CASSPGTGESYGYTF,TGTGCCAGCTCCCCCGGGACAGGGGAGAGCTATGGCTACACCTTC
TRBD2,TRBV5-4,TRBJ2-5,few,CASSLGAGGRETQYF,TGTGCCAGCAGCTTGGGGGCGGGGGGCCGAGAGACCCAGTACTTC
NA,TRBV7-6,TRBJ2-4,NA,CASSLDSLNIQYF,TGTGCCAGCAGCTTAGACAGTTTAAACATTCAGTACTTC
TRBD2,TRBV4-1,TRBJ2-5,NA,CASSQELAGVKTQYF,TGCGCCAGCAGCCAAGAACTAGCGGGAGTTAAGACCCAGTACTTC